This T cell receptor beta chain was recorded in a study of blood T cells in healthy people across ages. CDR3 length equals 16 residues. Trimming took 1 base from V and 4 from J; bases not matched to a gene: 11. Germline V gene data show CDR1 as SGHRS and CDR2 as YFSETQ. Using a J-beta primer mix together with a sample-barcoded 5' primer, a second PCR was run for about 6 to 12 cycles. A single record per CDR3 protein comes from TCRdb applying MiXCR to the 5' RACE reads. Here the sample spans fewer than 800,000 distinct CDR3 sequences, around 21% being singletons. Many counts were recorded for this clonotype.

The rearrangement joins TRBV5-1 to TRBJ2-7, with 7 nucleotides matching TRBD2. The sample comprised blood. This clonotype was obtained from a man between 65 and 79 years old in good health. CDR3 in amino acids: CASSLTSAPDYYEQYF. The CDR3 region has the DNA TGCGCCAGCAGCTTGACTAGCGCTCCGGATTATTACGAGCAGTACTTC.